This TCR beta chain appears in the sequencing data of a study of blood T cell repertoires in COVID-19. Study at large: There were acute and convalescent COVID-19 samples, and they came from the United States, Italy and Spain. The cDNA or gDNA used as material had been derived from T cells, B-cell-depleted T cells, or PBMCs.

Original methodology: Reference gene primer amplification gave estimated nucleated cell counts. Clones were read by immunoSEQ multiplex PCR, and TCRdb kept only the in-frame ones, dropping some. V, J and clone size are taken as reported in that table, and D and trimming were inferred from the DNA itself. Of about 380,000 clones listed, 81% are singletons. Germline CDR1 KGHSH, CDR2 LQKENI. This CDR3 spans 14 amino acids. V lost 3 bases to trimming and J lost 6 bases, with 15 bases between them. This receptor was taken from a human donor with acute or convalescent COVID-19. The donor label of this sample is uncertain. The sample consisted of peripheral blood. J is TRBJ2-7 and V is TRBV18; D remains unclear. CDR3 sequence reads: CASSPIVQAPEQYF. In nucleotides, the CDR3 is TGTGCCAGCTCACCGATCGTCCAGGCGCCCGAGCAGTACTTC.